This TCR beta chain is from a study of T cell changes during pregnancy in multiple sclerosis (dated by TCRdb to between 2018 and 2021). Regarding the study in general: The study examined how the T cell repertoire changed over the course of pregnancy in women with multiple sclerosis.

Libraries were constructed by the immunoSEQ multiplex PCR assay. TCRdb took this table from immuneACCESS and kept in-frame rearrangements with V and J called. Such tables lack part of the clones; where checked against another copy, unresolved V genes explain under half of the gap, and the rest is unexplained. The sample records tens of thousands of clones, 93% of which are singletons. Jointly, the top ten make up around 1.9% of the sample. Worth noting for this clone: No cognate antigen has been identified for it. There are no base qualities to consult, and no much larger clone falls within one base.

Unmatched junction bases come to 15, with V trimmed by 5 bases and J by 13 bases. Based on the germline V gene, the CDR1 and CDR2 sequences are SGHTA and FQGTGA. The CDR3 has 16 amino acids, counting the end cysteine and phenylalanine. Only CDR3 DNA remains: 48 bases, in frame from the first base. The chain links TRBV7-3 with TRBJ2-1, with 12 junctional bases fitting TRBD1. Sequenced here: peripheral blood, sampled in the second trimester of pregnancy. The receptor was isolated from a female donor with multiple sclerosis, enrolled in a pregnancy study. The CDR3 reads CASSPGGGQGASAQFF. The DNA reads TGTGCCAGCAGCCCAGGGGGGGGACAGGGGGCTTCTGCCCAGTTCTTC.